Below, 10 T cell receptor beta chains from the same sample are listed, as sequenced in a study of shared clonotypes between healthy human individuals (dated by TCRdb to between 2020 and 2021). The receptor library was made with the immunoSEQ multiplex PCR assay. TCRdb's version of the immuneACCESS table is confined to in-frame rearrangements and falls short of the full clone set. An unresolved V gene accounts for under half of the shortfall where checked; the remainder is of unknown origin. The sample table records fewer than 1.6 million clones; around 98.5% of these occur just once. 0.36% of the sample goes to the ten largest clones. Sequencing was done on a sample of naive CD4+ T cells sorted from blood. The cell subset or site label of this sample denotes: CD45RA+ positively selected. The origin of the receptors is a man between 25 and 39 years old in good health.

J is TRBJ2-5 and V is TRBV7-6; D is uncertain. V lost 0 bases to trimming and J lost 5 bases, with 10 bases between them. The CDR3 runs 14 residues. The germline V gene has CDR1 SGHVS and CDR2 FNYEAQ. The CDR3 here is CASSLAPVTETQYF. In DNA form, the CDR3 reads TGTGCCAGCAGCTTAGCTCCCGTGACGGAGACCCAGTACTTC.

The chain uses TRBV28 and TRBJ2-7; D tentatively fits TRBD1 or TRBD2 (6 bases each). CDR3 length equals 17 residues. V was shortened by 6 bases and J by 6 bases, with 27 bases between the two germline ends. CDR1 and CDR2 (germline): MDHEN, SYDVKM. CDR3 sequence: CASSGPPGAGKMGEQYF. The DNA for the CDR3 is TGTGCCAGCAGCGGCCCCCCGGGGGCAGGCAAAATGGGCGAGCAGTACTTC.

As for this clone: This sample includes further DNA sequences coding for the same CDR3. The rearrangement joins TRBV9 to TRBJ2-7; D is unclear. This CDR3 contains 14 residues. CDR1 and CDR2 (germline): SGDLS, YYNGEE. V shed 0 bases and J shed 2 bases, with 9 bases lying between them. CDR3 nucleotides: TGTGCCAGCAGCGTAGGTACGGTCGCCTACGAGCAGTACTTC. This codes for CASSVGTVAYEQYF.

The gene calls are TRBV6-5 and TRBJ2-2; the D gene could be TRBD1 or TRBD2 (5 bases each). Germline assignment: CDR1 MNHEY and CDR2 SVGAGI. The CDR3 has 15 amino acids. V was pared by 5 bases and J by 3 bases, with 13 bases between. Here the CDR3 reads CASSRTAGYTGELFF. Here the CDR3 DNA reads TGTGCCAGCAGTCGGACTGCAGGGTACACCGGGGAGCTGTTTTTT.

The rearrangement links TRBV7-2 to TRBJ1-1; perhaps TRBD1 as D (6 bases). The V and J ends lost 5 bases and 5 bases respectively, with 15 bases between them. The CDR3 is 14 amino acids. Germline CDR1 SGHTA, CDR2 FQGNSA. The CDR3 bases are TGTGCCAGCAGCCCTATGACAGGAGGTACTGAAGCTTTCTTT. As protein: CASSPMTGGTEAFF. Together with reference TRBV7-2 and TRBJ1-1, the CDR3 gives the full variable domain: GAGVSQSPSNKVTEKGKDVELRCDPISGHTALYWYRQSLGQGLEFLIYFQGNSAPDKSGLPSDRFSAERTGGSVSTLTIQRTQQEDSAVYLCASSPMTGGTEAFFGQGTRLTVV.

This chain links TRBV14 with TRBJ2-5; TRBD1 aligns across 9 bases. In germline, CDR1 is SGHDN, CDR2 FVKESK. This CDR3 is 17 amino acids long. Trimming took 2 bases from V and 4 from J; bases not matched to a gene: 11. The CDR3 region has the DNA TGTGCCAGCAGCCAAAAGATTACAGGGGGCCATCGAGAGACCCAGTACTTC. This gives the protein CASSQKITGGHRETQYF.

In its sample, this clone was seen once. The rearrangement links TRBV6-5 to TRBJ2-7; 7 bases agree with TRBD1. CDR3 length equals 12 residues. CDR1 and CDR2 from the germline V gene are MNHEY and SVGAGI. The ends lost 6 bases at V and 6 bases at J; junction bases unmatched: 5. The CDR3 region is CASRQGLGEQYF. The CDR3 DNA follows: TGTGCCAGCAGACAGGGGTTAGGCGAGCAGTACTTC.

This clone showed up just once. The J gene is TRBJ2-5, the V gene TRBV7-9; TRBD1 or TRBD2 may be the D gene (5 bases each). Trimming removed 2 bases at V and 7 bases at J, with 17 bases between. Germline V gene sequence: CDR1 SEHNR, CDR2 FQNEAQ (reference sequence). CDR3 length equals 15 residues. For the CDR3, the DNA is TGTGCCAGCAGCTTATCGGGACCCAACGTTGGGACCCAGTACTTC. It is translated as CASSLSGPNVGTQYF.

This chain connects TRBV9 to TRBJ2-5; tentative D call: TRBD2 (6 bases). The germline V and J ends were trimmed by 4 bases and 5 bases, with 18 bases remaining between them. This CDR3 region has 15 residues. The germline gives CDR1 SGDLS, CDR2 YYNGEE. The CDR3 nucleotides read TGTGCCAGCAGCACCCGGGACTGGCAAAGGGAGACCCAGTACTTC. Its protein is CASSTRDWQRETQYF.

J is TRBJ1-5 and V is TRBV27, with D possibly matching TRBD1 (6 bases). The CDR3 totals 16 residues. Germline assignment: CDR1 MNHEY and CDR2 SMNVEV (reference sequence). Trimming took off 5 bases at V and 3 bases at J, with 17 bases between the two ends. The CDR3 loop is CASSRTGKGDNQPQHF. CDR3 coding DNA: TGTGCCAGCAGTCGTACAGGGAAGGGGGACAATCAGCCCCAGCATTTT.